Listed below are T cell receptor beta chains from one sample, sequenced in a study of identical twins. TCRdb re-called the 5' RACE reads with MiXCR, one entry per CDR3 protein. The sample lists about 520,000 distinct CDR3 sequences; less than 25% were seen once. Another study also made use of these data, one on T cells expressing NK-cell markers.

The sample comprised CD4+ T cells sorted from blood. The receptors come from a woman under 30 in good health. Both conserved end residues are part of each CDR3. A D gene is named only where the DNA matches it firmly. Only some rows state a clone size, as once, few, many or a class for expanded clones.

- TRBJ2-2 - TRBV20-1 CSASEGANTGELFF TGCAGTGCTAGCGAGGGGGCGAACACCGGGGAGCTGTTTTTT
- TRBJ2-3 few TRBV25-1 CASSEQAGTDTQYF TGTGCCAGCAGTGAACAAGCCGGCACAGATACGCAGTATTTT
- TRBJ2-3 - TRBV27 CASALRVGSTDTQYF TGTGCCAGCGCCCTCCGCGTGGGGAGCACAGATACGCAGTATTTT
TRBD2 TRBJ2-3 - TRBV20-1 CSATLAGLSDTQYF TGCAGTGCCACCCTAGCGGGACTATCAGATACGCAGTATTTT
- TRBJ1-1 many TRBV20-1 CSARDSRQREAFF TGCAGTGCTAGAGATTCGCGACAGCGGGAAGCTTTCTTT
- TRBJ1-2 many TRBV7-2 CASSFRGEGYTF TGTGCCAGCAGCTTCCGGGGCGAAGGCTACACCTTC
- TRBJ2-1 - TRBV6-6 CASSALRYNEQFF TGTGCCAGCAGTGCCCTAAGATACAATGAGCAGTTCTTC
- TRBJ1-2 few TRBV7-9 CASSFPRDYGYTF TGTGCCAGCAGCTTCCCACGAGACTATGGCTACACCTTC
- TRBJ2-7 - TRBV6-5 CASSYGRKDEQYF TGTGCCAGCAGTTACGGGAGGAAGGACGAGCAGTACTTC
- TRBJ2-3 - TRBV15 CATKGQGTDTQYF TGTGCCACAAAAGGCCAAGGAACAGATACGCAGTATTTT
- TRBJ2-6 - TRBV9 CASSPQPRVTGANVLTF TGTGCCAGCAGCCCCCAACCCCGGGTAACGGGGGCCAACGTCCTGACTTTC
- TRBJ2-1 many TRBV12-3/TRBV12-4 CASSPRGTVHNEQFF TGTGCCAGCAGCCCTCGCGGGACAGTTCACAATGAGCAGTTCTTC
- TRBJ2-7 few TRBV9 CASSVEGSEQYF TGTGCCAGCAGCGTAGAAGGGAGTGAGCAGTACTTC
- TRBJ1-1 - TRBV20-1 CSAKSLNTEAFF TGCAGTGCCAAAAGCCTGAACACTGAAGCTTTCTTT
- TRBJ2-1 - TRBV20-1 CSASVGAENEQFF TGCAGTGCTAGTGTCGGGGCGGAAAATGAGCAGTTCTTC
- TRBJ2-6 - TRBV7-3 CASSLIPRAGANVLTF TGTGCCAGCAGCTTAATCCCCAGGGCTGGGGCCAACGTCCTGACTTTC
TRBD2 TRBJ2-2 - TRBV7-9 CASSLRLAGRSGELFF TGTGCCAGCAGCCTCAGACTAGCGGGGCGTTCCGGGGAGCTGTTTTTT
TRBD1 TRBJ1-2 - TRBV18 CASSRQGPQNYGYTF TGTGCCAGCTCACGACAGGGCCCGCAGAACTATGGCTACACCTTC
TRBD1 TRBJ2-5 - TRBV5-1 CASSGTTGVLETQYF TGCGCCAGCAGCGGGACGACAGGGGTCTTAGAGACCCAGTACTTC
TRBD1 TRBJ1-2 - TRBV5-6 CASRWDRGNGYTF TGTGCCAGCAGGTGGGACAGGGGAAATGGCTACACCTTC
- TRBJ2-5 - TRBV10-3 CAIRETVQETQYF TGTGCCATCAGGGAGACAGTCCAAGAGACCCAGTACTTC
- TRBJ2-3 few TRBV20-1 CSANENRADTQYF TGCAGTGCTAACGAAAACAGGGCAGATACGCAGTATTTT
- TRBJ1-1 - TRBV7-7 CASSSTGFTEAFF TGTGCTAGCAGCTCAACGGGCTTCACTGAAGCTTTCTTT
TRBD1 TRBJ1-1 few TRBV7-9 CASSTSTGPTEAFF TGTGCCAGCAGTACCTCGACAGGGCCCACTGAAGCTTTCTTT
- TRBJ2-3 few TRBV7-2 CASSFIDVKLDTQYF TGTGCCAGCAGCTTTATTGATGTAAAGTTAGATACGCAGTATTTT
- TRBJ2-7 - TRBV5-6 CASSLLIGGAEDEQYF TGTGCCAGCAGCTTGTTGATTGGGGGGGCCGAGGACGAGCAGTACTTC
- TRBJ1-1 - TRBV5-1 CASIRDLGTNTEAFF TGCGCCAGCATCCGGGACCTCGGAACGAACACTGAAGCTTTCTTT
TRBD2 TRBJ2-1 - TRBV10-3 CAISHLLITSGRADEQFF TGTGCCATCAGTCATCTACTGATTACTAGCGGGAGGGCCGATGAGCAGTTCTTC
- TRBJ1-2 few TRBV5-6 CASSPRGSIYGYTF TGTGCCAGCAGTCCTCGGGGGAGCATCTATGGCTACACCTTC
- TRBJ2-3 few TRBV12-3/TRBV12-4 CASSPSERRSTDTQYF TGTGCCAGCAGCCCGTCTGAGCGTCGTAGCACAGATACGCAGTATTTT
- TRBJ2-7 - TRBV2 CASRGSLAGSYEQYF TGTGCCAGCAGAGGGTCGCTAGCTGGCTCCTACGAGCAGTACTTC
- TRBJ2-3 - TRBV11-2 CASSLVGMGTDTQYF TGTGCCAGCAGCTTAGTTGGTATGGGCACAGATACGCAGTATTTT
- TRBJ1-6 few TRBV20-1 CSAREGRPLSSPLHF TGCAGTGCTAGAGAGGGGAGACCCTTATCTTCACCCCTCCACTTT
- TRBJ1-1 few TRBV4-2 CASSQDGNMNTEAFF TGTGCCAGCAGCCAAGATGGAAACATGAACACTGAAGCTTTCTTT
TRBD2 TRBJ2-5 - TRBV20-1 CSAGTSGTLATQYF TGCAGTGCTGGGACTAGCGGGACTCTTGCGACCCAGTACTTC
- TRBJ2-1 few TRBV6-5 CASSYGRGEQFF TGTGCCAGCAGTTACGGCCGGGGTGAGCAGTTCTTC
TRBD1 TRBJ1-2 - TRBV7-3 CASSKTRGQEGYTF TGTGCCAGCAGCAAGACCAGGGGACAGGAAGGCTACACCTTC
- TRBJ1-1 - TRBV11-2 CASSQTGGVVAEAFF TGTGCCAGCAGCCAAACGGGAGGGGTCGTTGCTGAAGCTTTCTTT
- TRBJ1-2 - TRBV12-3/TRBV12-4 CASSSKGDYGYTF TGTGCCAGCAGTTCAAAGGGAGACTATGGCTACACCTTC
TRBD2 TRBJ2-1 - TRBV5-1 CASSIRTSGMVNEQFF TGCGCCAGCAGCATCCGGACTAGCGGGATGGTAAATGAGCAGTTCTTC
- TRBJ2-4 - TRBV12-3/TRBV12-4 CASSFRRSVNIQYF TGTGCCAGCAGCTTTCGGCGAAGCGTAAACATTCAGTACTTC
TRBD1 TRBJ1-2 many TRBV19 CASGTGYGYTF TGTGCCAGTGGGACAGGGTATGGCTACACCTTC
- TRBJ2-7 few TRBV9 CASSVQEGYEQYF TGTGCCAGCAGCGTCCAAGAGGGGTACGAGCAGTACTTC
- TRBJ1-2 few TRBV4-2 CASSLELDSPYGYTF TGTGCCAGCAGCCTCGAGTTGGACTCGCCCTATGGCTACACCTTC
- TRBJ1-2 many TRBV4-1 CASRASPGTIDGYTF TGCGCCAGCAGAGCAAGTCCAGGGACTATTGATGGCTACACCTTC
TRBD2 TRBJ2-5 - TRBV5-1 CASSLTGGRSEYF TGCGCCAGCAGCTTAACGGGGGGGCGAAGCGAGTACTTC
- TRBJ1-4 - TRBV12-3/TRBV12-4 CASSSQVHFEKLFF TGTGCCAGCAGTTCACAGGTCCACTTTGAAAAACTGTTTTTT
- TRBJ2-7 few TRBV9 CASRVRRECYEQYF TGTGCCAGCAGGGTTCGGCGGGAATGCTACGAGCAGTACTTC
TRBD1 TRBJ1-5 - TRBV6-2/TRBV6-3 CASTDPGQGGQPQHF TGTGCCAGCACCGACCCCGGACAGGGTGGTCAGCCCCAGCATTTT
- TRBJ2-1 - TRBV3-1 CASSLSPPSSEQFF TGTGCCAGCAGCCTCTCGCCTCCGTCCAGTGAGCAGTTCTTC
- TRBJ2-3 many TRBV20-1 CSARVEGSTDTQYF TGCAGTGCTAGAGTTGAGGGAAGCACAGATACGCAGTATTTT
- TRBJ2-1 many TRBV12-3/TRBV12-4 CASSLSRTGGGEQFF TGTGCCAGCAGTTTATCCCGGACAGGCGGGGGTGAGCAGTTCTTC
TRBD2 TRBJ2-1 few TRBV20-1 CSAFTSGAYNEQFF TGCAGTGCATTTACTAGCGGGGCGTACAATGAGCAGTTCTTC
TRBD1 TRBJ2-5 few TRBV11-2 CASSLDPGTGRETQYF TGTGCCAGCAGCTTAGACCCCGGGACAGGGAGAGAGACCCAGTACTTC
TRBD1 TRBJ2-1 - TRBV6-5 CASSYGRAGQGNEQFF TGTGCCAGCAGTTATGGCAGGGCGGGACAGGGGAATGAGCAGTTCTTC
TRBD1 TRBJ2-2 few TRBV30 CAGRTGRTGELFF TGTGCCGGTCGGACAGGAAGGACCGGGGAGCTGTTTTTT
- TRBJ1-3 - TRBV6-1 CASSPWGAGVGNTIYF TGTGCCAGCAGTCCGTGGGGGGCAGGGGTTGGAAACACCATATATTTT
TRBD2 TRBJ2-1 few TRBV3-1 CASSQDLGLAGVYEQFF TGTGCCAGCAGCCAAGATTTGGGACTAGCGGGAGTATATGAGCAGTTCTTC
TRBD1 TRBJ2-5 - TRBV18 CASSHSGTGAETQYF TGTGCCAGCTCACATTCCGGGACAGGGGCCGAGACCCAGTACTTC
- TRBJ2-1 - TRBV29-1 CSVGRRQGNEQFF TGCAGCGTTGGTCGTCGGCAGGGCAATGAGCAGTTCTTC